The next 12 T cell receptor beta chains were all read from a single sample in a study of vaccination effects on CD4 cells after COVID-19. Their recognized antigens are unknown. Before any sequencing was done, the ViraFEST assay used viral peptide pools to expand antigen-specific CD4+ T cells. Following culture for roughly 10 days, CD4+ T cells were isolated. The healthy vaccine recipients, who had no prior SARS-CoV-2 infection, showed negative nucleocapsid antibodies. Clones were read by immunoSEQ multiplex PCR, and TCRdb kept only the in-frame ones, dropping some. The sample has 27,000 or so clones; 73% are singletons. Sequencing used CD4+ T cells from PBMCs cultured with HCoV-NL63 spike peptides, obtained before COVID-19 vaccination. Every receptor here comes from a human donor who received a COVID-19 vaccine.

The chain joins TRBV5-6 to TRBJ2-1, with 10 positions matching TRBD2. The CDR3 contains 15 residues. With 3 bases clipped from V and 6 bases from J, the junction kept 6 bases outside the gene matches. CDR1 is SGHDT, CDR2 YYEEEE, per germline. The CDR3 loop is CASSSLAGVGNEQFF. CDR3 nucleotides: TGTGCCAGCAGCTCCCTAGCGGGAGTAGGCAATGAGCAGTTCTTC. Full variable domain (remainder filled in from reference TRBV5-6 and TRBJ2-1): DAGVTQSPTHLIKTRGQQVTLRCSPKSGHDTVSWYQQALGQGPQFIFQYYEEEERQRGNFPDRFSGHQFPNYSSELNVNALLLGDSALYLCASSSLAGVGNEQFFGPGTRLTVL.

The table lists this clone with a count of one. The chain employs TRBV28 and TRBJ1-1; TRBD1 agrees at 8 bases. The CDR3 contains 14 residues. V was clipped by 4 bases and J by 4 bases; unmatched bases: 5. The germline V gene has CDR1 MDHEN and CDR2 SYDVKM. The DNA for the CDR3 is TGTGCCAGCAGTTCCAGGGGGCGGATCACTGAAGCTTTCTTT. It translates to CASSSRGRITEAFF.

The chain recombines TRBV9 with TRBJ1-4; the match to TRBD1 covers 7 bases. With 0 bases clipped from V and 7 bases from J, the junction kept 3 bases outside the gene matches. CDR1 and CDR2 (germline): SGDLS, YYNGEE. The CDR3 extends over 14 amino acids. CDR3 amino acids: CASSVGQGGEKLFF. CDR3 nucleotides: TGTGCCAGCAGCGTAGGGCAGGGGGGTGAAAAACTGTTTTTT.

The chain uses TRBV4-1 and TRBJ1-1; D is undetermined. The CDR3 consists of 13 residues. Per germline, CDR1 MGHRA and CDR2 YSYEKL. V lost 4 bases and J 3 bases, leaving 9 bases between the germline ends. The CDR3 DNA reads as TGCGCCAGCAGCCCCGTCAGTTACACTGAAGCTTTCTTT. It specifies CASSPVSYTEAFF.

This clone came up a few times. The chain recombines TRBV7-9 with TRBJ1-3, with 8 nucleotides matching TRBD1. After removal of 2 bases from V and 4 bases from J, the junction contained 4 bases not matched to a gene. The germline CDR1 and CDR2 sequences are SEHNR and FQNEAQ (reference sequence). This CDR3 has 15 amino acids. The CDR3: CASSLRTGMGNTIYF. CDR3 DNA: TGTGCCAGCAGCTTAAGGACAGGGATGGGAAACACCATATATTTT.

The CDR3: CASSGVRGNSPLHF. In DNA form, the CDR3 reads TGTGCCAGCAGCGGTGTCCGAGGGAATTCACCCCTCCACTTT. This sequence joins TRBV9 and TRBJ1-6; D is unresolved. Between the trimmed V and J ends, which lost 3 bases and 7 bases, there was a span of 11 bases. Germline V lookup: CDR1 SGDLS, CDR2 YYNGEE. This CDR3 is built from 14 residues. The variable domain in full, completed from reference TRBV9 and TRBJ1-6, reads DSGVTQTPKHLITATGQRVTLRCSPRSGDLSVYWYQQSLDQGLQFLIQYYNGEERAKGNILERFSAQQFPDLHSELNLSSLELGDSALYFCASSGVRGNSPLHFGNGTRLTVT.

The genes are TRBV4-3 and TRBJ1-2; TRBD1 agrees at 7 bases. The CDR3 is 16 amino acids. Germline V gene data show CDR1 as LGHNA and CDR2 as YSLEER. V lost 1 base to trimming and J lost 3 bases; unmatched junction nucleotides: 8. The CDR3: CASSQADPGQYYGYTF. The CDR3 DNA reads as TGCGCCAGCAGCCAAGCGGACCCGGGACAGTACTATGGCTACACCTTC.

This chain connects TRBV11-2 to TRBJ1-1, with 8 bases lining up with TRBD1. The CDR3 totals 12 residues. Per germline, CDR1 SGHAT and CDR2 FQNNGV. With 5 bases clipped from V and 8 bases from J, the junction kept 4 bases outside the gene matches. The CDR3 region has the DNA TGTGCCAGCAGCGTCGGGACAGGCGAAGCTTTCTTT. Residues: CASSVGTGEAFF.

The gene calls are TRBV7-9 and TRBJ2-6, with no clear D. V was shortened by 2 bases and J by 2 bases, with 4 bases between the two germline ends. The V gene's germline CDR1 is SEHNR and CDR2 FQNEAQ (reference sequence). This CDR3 spans 14 amino acids. As DNA, the CDR3 is TGTGCCAGCAGCTTACGAGCTGGGGCCAACGTCCTGACTTTC. Residues: CASSLRAGANVLTF.

This chain links TRBV6-5 with TRBJ1-3; D remains unclear. Germline values: CDR1 MNHEY, CDR2 SVGAGI. Trimming shortened V by 2 bases and J by 0 bases, and 5 bases separated the two germline ends. The CDR3 loop spans 14 amino acids. DNA for the CDR3: TGTGCCAGCAGTTACAGCGGCTCTGGAAACACCATATATTTT. Protein: CASSYSGSGNTIYF.

This chain joins TRBV7-3 and TRBJ2-5; maybe TRBD1 (6 bases). Germline values: CDR1 SGHTA, CDR2 FQGTGA. The CDR3 loop spans 15 amino acids. V gave up 4 bases and J gave up 3 bases, with 15 bases separating them. The CDR3 protein is CASSSSGTPKETQYF. The CDR3 DNA is TGTGCCAGCAGCTCTTCCGGGACACCGAAAGAGACCCAGTACTTC.

V gene TRBV6-1 combines with J gene TRBJ2-6, with D unresolved. CDR3 size: 17 residues. The germline V gene has CDR1 MNHNS and CDR2 SASEGT. V was cut by 3 bases and J by 0 bases, with 12 bases left in between. CDR3: CASSEAGVRSGANVLTF. As DNA, the CDR3 is TGTGCCAGCAGTGAGGCTGGGGTCCGCTCTGGGGCCAACGTCCTGACTTTC.